The 29 T cell receptor beta chains reported below all come from one sample, sequenced in a study of Graves' ophthalmopathy and Graves' hyperthyroidism. For repertoire sequencing, the TCR beta CDR3 regions were amplified from RNA transcripts. HTBI primers primed a first-round RT-PCR, and a second-round multiplex PCR followed. TCRdb processed the multiplex PCR reads anew with MiXCR; each CDR3 protein has one entry. Of a few hundred thousand distinct CDR3 sequences in the sample, approximately 17% are singletons; the top ten hold about 2.4%. Sequenced input: peripheral blood. The receptor set was obtained from an adult woman with stable Graves' hyperthyroidism.

The table lists this clonotype with many counts. The J gene is TRBJ2-2, the V gene TRBV11-2; a possible D gene is TRBD2 (5 bases). The V end lost 5 bases, the J end lost 1 base, and 17 bases lay between the germline ends. Germline CDR1 reads SGHAT; CDR2 reads FQNNGV. This CDR3 contains 17 residues. The CDR3 reads CASSRRRGPQNTGELFF. The DNA for the CDR3 is TGTGCCAGCAGCCGTAGGCGAGGGCCCCAGAACACCGGGGAGCTGTTTTTT.

This clonotype was seen many times. This chain joins TRBV20-1 and TRBJ2-7; D is undetermined. Trimming pared 0 bases from V and 2 bases from J, leaving 14 bases between. The CDR3 spans 15 residues. Per the germline V gene, CDR1 is DFQATT and CDR2 is SNEGSKA (reference sequence). CDR3 in DNA: TGCAGTGCTAGAGATAGGGTGACCTCGGCCTACGAGCAGTACTTC. Encoded protein: CSARDRVTSAYEQYF.

This clonotype was counted only a few times. The chain has TRBV7-2 and TRBJ1-5, with D possibly being TRBD1 (5 bases). CDR3 length: 15 amino acids. V lost 5 bases to trimming and J lost 0 bases, with 11 bases between them. Germline-derived CDR1 and CDR2 are SGHTA and FQGNSA. This CDR3 reads CASSRTTNSNQPQHF. The CDR3 DNA is TGTGCCAGCAGCAGGACAACTAATAGCAATCAGCCCCAGCATTTT.

This clonotype was observed many times. The rearrangement uses TRBV12-5 and TRBJ2-2; 8 bases agree with TRBD1. J was trimmed by 4 bases and V by 6 bases; bases with no gene match: 7. The CDR3 is 15 amino acids. Germline V gene data show CDR1 as LGHNT and CDR2 as FRNRAP. CDR3 bases: TGTGCTAGTGGATCCGACAGGGGAGGCACCGGGGAGCTGTTTTTT. Protein sequence: CASGSDRGGTGELFF. Combining the CDR3 with reference TRBV12-5 and TRBJ2-2 gives the whole variable domain DARVTQTPRHKVTEMGQEVTMRCQPILGHNTVFWYRQTMMQGLELLAYFRNRAPLDDSGMPKDRFSAEMPDATLATLKIQPSEPRDSAVYFCASGSDRGGTGELFFGEGSRLTVL.

The V gene is TRBV12-3 or TRBV12-4, the J gene TRBJ2-5; 15 bases align to TRBD2. The V gene end was trimmed by 4 bases and the J gene end by 5 bases; junction bases not matched to a gene: 8. This CDR3 has 17 residues. The CDR3 here is CASSSWTSGRARETQYF. CDR3 sequence (DNA): TGTGCCAGCAGTTCCTGGACTAGCGGGAGGGCGAGGGAGACCCAGTACTTC.

This clonotype was seen at least ten times. The V gene is TRBV6-5, the J gene TRBJ1-2, with D possibly being TRBD1 (5 bases). V lost 2 bases, J lost 5 bases, and 9 bases lay in between. The CDR3 consists of 13 residues. Germline CDR1 reads MNHEY; CDR2 reads SVGAGI. CDR3 nucleotide sequence: TGTGCCAGCAGTTACCAGGGAACATATGGCTACACCTTC. This encodes CASSYQGTYGYTF.

This clonotype was recorded many times. This chain uses TRBV5-1 with TRBJ2-7; the D call may be TRBD1 or TRBD2 (5 bases each). The CDR3 loop spans 15 amino acids. Trimming cost V 0 bases and J 2 bases, with 12 bases left between them. Germline CDR1 SGHRS, CDR2 YFSETQ. CDR3 region: CASSLVGTGPYEQYF. The DNA of the CDR3 is TGCGCCAGCAGCTTGGTAGGTACGGGACCCTACGAGCAGTACTTC.

In its sample, this clonotype was seen many times. V usage is TRBV12-3 or TRBV12-4 and J usage is TRBJ2-7, with D tentatively TRBD2 (6 bases). This CDR3 has 13 amino acids. Deletions cut 6 bases from V and 0 bases from J, with 9 bases between. CDR3 region: CASSPGGSYEQYF. The CDR3 region has the DNA TGTGCCAGCAGCCCCGGGGGCTCCTACGAGCAGTACTTC.

Ten or more counts support this clonotype. The V call is TRBV20-1, the J call TRBJ2-4; 7 bases map to TRBD1. Germline CDR1 and CDR2: DFQATT and SNEGSKA (reference sequence). Unmatched junction bases numbered 4, after V lost 5 bases and J lost 6 bases. The CDR3 covers 12 residues. The CDR3: CSARQGINIQYF. For the CDR3, the DNA is TGCAGTGCTCGACAGGGTATAAACATTCAGTACTTC.

The rearrangement joins TRBV28 to TRBJ2-7; D remains unclear. The CDR3 covers 13 residues. Trimming removed 5 bases at V and 0 bases at J, with 8 bases between. Per the germline V gene, CDR1 is MDHEN and CDR2 is SYDVKM. Written as DNA, the CDR3 is TGTGCCAGCAGTCACACAGTCTCCTACGAGCAGTACTTC. Translated, it gives CASSHTVSYEQYF.

This clonotype was picked up a small number of times. The rearrangement links TRBV30 to TRBJ1-1; a weak D match, TRBD1 (6 bases). Trimming cost V 3 bases and J 2 bases, with 10 bases left between them. Germline CDR1 reads GTSNPN; CDR2 reads SVGIG (reference sequence). The CDR3 runs 13 residues. The CDR3 loop is CAWRQGKNTEAFF. As DNA, the CDR3 is TGTGCCTGGAGACAGGGAAAAAACACTGAAGCTTTCTTT.

This clonotype was counted at least ten times. The chain couples TRBV11-2 to TRBJ2-7; 13 bases align to TRBD2. Germline loops: CDR1 SGHAT, CDR2 FQNNGV. The CDR3 extends over 16 amino acids. The trim removed 7 bases at V and 4 bases at J, leaving 10 bases unmatched. The chain's CDR3 is CASTGGTSGKGYEQYF. The CDR3 DNA sequence: TGTGCCAGCACCGGGGGGACTAGCGGGAAGGGATACGAGCAGTACTTC.

In this sample, this clonotype turned up many times. The CDR3 sequence is CASSQKGLAQLTGELFF. The CDR3 bases are TGCGCCAGCAGCCAAAAAGGCCTAGCACAACTCACCGGGGAGCTGTTTTTT. The chain joins TRBV4-1 to TRBJ2-2; D is possibly TRBD2 (5 bases). V dropped 2 bases and J dropped 4 bases, with 17 bases sitting between them. Germline-derived CDR1 and CDR2 are MGHRA and YSYEKL. The CDR3 contains 17 residues.

This clonotype was observed many times. This chain connects TRBV7-3 to TRBJ2-7; 9 positions agree with TRBD2. The CDR3 loop spans 14 amino acids. Germline V lookup: CDR1 SGHTA, CDR2 FQGTGA. Unmatched junction bases numbered 5, after V lost 5 bases and J lost 3 bases. CDR3 sequence reads: CASSALAGDYEQYF. The CDR3 DNA reads as TGTGCCAGCAGCGCCTTAGCGGGAGACTACGAGCAGTACTTC.

This clonotype was detected a few times. The chain uses TRBV18 and TRBJ2-7; 12 bases agree with TRBD1. The germline V gene has CDR1 KGHSH and CDR2 LQKENI. This CDR3 is 15 amino acids long. J gave up 9 bases and V 3 bases, and 9 bases lay outside the gene matches. This CDR3 reads CASSPPGQGARGQYF. The DNA of the CDR3 is TGTGCCAGCTCACCTCCGGGACAGGGGGCGCGGGGGCAGTACTTC.

This clonotype showed up many times. V usage is TRBV5-1 and J usage is TRBJ1-1; 8 positions agree with TRBD1. Per germline, CDR1 SGHRS and CDR2 YFSETQ. After removal of 4 bases from V and 5 bases from J, the junction contained 10 bases not matched to a gene. The CDR3 runs to 15 residues. The CDR3 spells CASSADAGGLTEAFF. The DNA of the CDR3 is TGCGCCAGCAGCGCGGACGCAGGGGGCTTAACTGAAGCTTTCTTT.

This clonotype was counted at least ten times. The genes are TRBV11-1 and TRBJ2-2, with unresolved D. The germline CDR1 and CDR2 sequences are SGHAT and FQDESV (reference sequence). The CDR3 contains 15 residues. Trimming took off 5 bases at V and 0 bases at J, with 10 bases between the two ends. The chain's CDR3 is CASSHPVANTGELFF. The CDR3 DNA reads TGTGCCAGCAGCCACCCAGTGGCGAACACCGGGGAGCTGTTTTTT.

V is TRBV3-1 and J is TRBJ2-5, with a tentative D call TRBD1 (5 bases). The V gene lost 5 bases and the J gene lost 5 bases, with 15 bases spanning the gap. There are 14 residues in the CDR3. Germline assignment: CDR1 LGHDT and CDR2 YNNKEL (reference sequence). The DNA of the CDR3 is TGTGCCAGCAGCTCGACGGCAGGGAAGGAGACCCAGTACTTC. This gives the protein CASSSTAGKETQYF.

This clonotype was counted at least ten times. The gene calls are TRBV19 and TRBJ2-5; D call uncertain. Per the germline V gene, CDR1 is LNHDA and CDR2 is SQIVND (reference sequence). This CDR3 comprises 12 residues. The ends were cut back, 4 bases at V and 1 base at J, with 4 bases in the middle. The CDR3 DNA reads TGTGCCAGTAGTAACCCCCAAGAGACCCAGTACTTC. This codes for CASSNPQETQYF.

The table lists this clonotype with many counts. This chain joins TRBV20-1 and TRBJ2-7; 7 nucleotides agree with TRBD2. The CDR3 runs 13 residues. J gave up 0 bases and V 6 bases, and 5 bases lay outside the gene matches. CDR1 DFQATT and CDR2 SNEGSKA come from the germline V gene (reference sequence). The CDR3 bases are TGCAGTGCCGCCGGGACTAACTCCTACGAGCAGTACTTC. Residues: CSAAGTNSYEQYF.

This clonotype occurred a few times. The chain joins TRBV4-3 to TRBJ2-2; maybe TRBD1 (5 bases). This CDR3 comprises 16 residues. Deletions cut 0 bases from V and 1 base from J, with 9 bases between. Germline V gene sequence: CDR1 LGHNA, CDR2 YSLEER. CDR3 residues: CASSQDRGQNTGELFF. Here the CDR3 DNA reads TGCGCCAGCAGCCAAGATCGCGGACAGAACACCGGGGAGCTGTTTTTT.

This clonotype was found a few times. The chain uses TRBV7-2 and TRBJ2-7; D call uncertain. This CDR3 is 15 amino acids long. V was clipped by 2 bases and J by 1 base, with 12 bases between them. Germline assignment: CDR1 SGHTA and CDR2 FQGNSA. The CDR3 coding sequence is TGTGCCAGCAGCTTAACGTGGTTTAAATCCTACGAGCAGTACTTC. This sequence encodes CASSLTWFKSYEQYF.

V is TRBV6-1 and J is TRBJ1-5, with TRBD1 as a possible D gene (6 bases). V was cut by 8 bases and J by 2 bases, with 13 bases left in between. The CDR3 length is 14 residues. CDR1 is MNHNS, CDR2 SASEGT, per germline. CDR3: CASLLGAGNQPQHF. CDR3 DNA sequence: TGTGCCAGCCTACTGGGGGCAGGCAATCAGCCCCAGCATTTT.

This clonotype was recorded only once. The chain is built from TRBV6-1 and TRBJ2-3; 13 bases are a match to TRBD2. Trimming cost V 5 bases and J 5 bases; bases outside gene matches: 7. The length of the CDR3 is 16 residues. CDR1 is MNHNS, CDR2 SASEGT, per germline. The chain's CDR3 is CASSRTSGSLRDTQYF. The CDR3, as DNA: TGTGCCAGCAGTCGGACTAGCGGGAGTCTAAGAGATACGCAGTATTTT.

This clonotype was picked up many times. V and J are TRBV15 and TRBJ2-7; 13 bases fit TRBD2. Germline V gene sequence: CDR1 LNHNV, CDR2 YYDKDF (reference sequence). The V segment lost 2 bases and the J segment 4 bases; nucleotides outside the gene matches: 5. This CDR3 region has 16 residues. CDR3 in DNA: TGTGCCACCAGCAGATCCGGGACTAGCGGGATTTACGAGCAGTACTTC. This gives the protein CATSRSGTSGIYEQYF.

Ten or more counts support this clonotype. The chain carries TRBV20-1 and TRBJ1-1; D is possibly TRBD1 (6 bases). Germline V gives CDR1 DFQATT, CDR2 SNEGSKA (reference sequence). The CDR3 extends over 14 amino acids. Trimming took off 1 base at V and 0 bases at J, with 9 bases between the two ends. Here the CDR3 reads CSARVGGVNTEAFF. In nucleotides, the CDR3 is TGCAGTGCTAGAGTAGGGGGAGTGAACACTGAAGCTTTCTTT.

This clonotype was counted ten times or more. This chain uses TRBV3-1 with TRBJ1-2; maybe TRBD1 (5 bases). Germline values: CDR1 LGHDT, CDR2 YNNKEL (reference sequence). This CDR3 has 14 amino acids. V gave up 1 base and J gave up 4 bases, with 10 bases separating them. CDR3 in amino acids: CASSQAGRGYGYTF. CDR3 DNA sequence: TGTGCCAGCAGCCAAGCAGGGCGCGGCTATGGCTACACCTTC.

A word on this clonotype: Without the conserved terminal phenylalanine or tryptophan, this CDR3 likely stems from a read error. No DNA is shown, since the ends of the CDR3 on it are uncertain; the CDR3 is the one TCRdb lists. This chain connects TRBV6-2 or TRBV6-3 to TRBJ1-1; the table's D gene call, TRBD1, was not cross checked with the DNA. The germline V gene encodes CDR1 MNHEY and CDR2 SVGEGT. Termini included, the CDR3 measures 15 amino acids. The CDR3 is CASSNRRGMNTEACV.

A few counts support this clonotype. V gene TRBV4-1 combines with J gene TRBJ2-7, with 7 bases identical to TRBD1. This CDR3 spans 15 amino acids. Germline loops: CDR1 MGHRA, CDR2 YSYEKL. V lost 0 bases, J lost 5 bases, and 7 bases stayed unmatched. This chain's CDR3 is CASSQDPGQPNEQYF. The CDR3 coding sequence is TGCGCCAGCAGCCAAGACCCGGGACAGCCAAACGAGCAGTACTTC.